This TCR beta chain came from a study of T-cell reconstitution after alpha-beta-depleted transplantation in children. Unique molecular identifiers were used in preparing the TCRbeta library. TCRdb reanalysed the PCR reads using MiXCR and keeps one entry per CDR3 protein. This table has hundreds of thousands of distinct CDR3 sequences, about a tenth appearing once. This clonotype was counted ten times or more. The clonotype originates from a human donor who donated a stem cell graft to a child with acute lymphoblastic leukemia. The sequenced sample was PBMCs from the stem cell graft donor, obtained from the stem cell graft.

CDR3 bases: TGTGCCAGCAGTGGGGGGGCAGGTCAAGAGACCCAGTACTTC. Protein: CASSGGAGQETQYF. The V gene is TRBV2, the J gene TRBJ2-5; D tentatively reads TRBD1 or TRBD2 (6 bases each). The length of the CDR3 is 14 residues. The germline gives CDR1 SNHLY, CDR2 FYNNEI. V lost 4 bases and J lost 2, with 11 bases in between.